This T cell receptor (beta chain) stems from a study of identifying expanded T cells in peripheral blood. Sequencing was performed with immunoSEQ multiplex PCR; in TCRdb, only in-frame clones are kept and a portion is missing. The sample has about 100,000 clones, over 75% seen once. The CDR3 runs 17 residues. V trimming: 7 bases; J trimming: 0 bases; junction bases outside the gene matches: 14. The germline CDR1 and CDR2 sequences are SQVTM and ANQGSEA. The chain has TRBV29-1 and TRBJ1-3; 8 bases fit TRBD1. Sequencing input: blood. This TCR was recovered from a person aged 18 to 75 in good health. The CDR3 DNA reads TGCAGCGCCGAACACCGGACAGGGTCTCTCTCTGGAAACACCATATATTTT. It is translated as CSAEHRTGSLSGNTIYF.